This is a list of T cell receptor beta chains from one sample in a study of T cells in Graves' hyperthyroidism and ophthalmopathy. TCRdb re-analysed the multiplex PCR reads in MiXCR, keeping a single row per CDR3 protein. The data hold 450,000 to 700,000 distinct CDR3 sequences, with around 45% observed a single time. The sequenced material came from peripheral blood or thyroid tissue (not recorded which). The origin of the receptors is an adult woman with Graves' disease, either hyperthyroidism or ophthalmopathy (not recorded which). CDR3s include the opening cysteine and the closing phenylalanine or tryptophan. A D gene is named only where the DNA matches it firmly. Only some rows state a clone size, as once, few, many or a class for expanded clones.

clone_size	cdr3_length	d_call	j_call	v_call	cdr3_nt	cdr3_aa
many	15	-	TRBJ2-2	TRBV7-3	TGTGCCAGCAGCTTGTCTCCCGTGAACACCGGGGAGCTGTTTTTT	CASSLSPVNTGELFF
many	15	-	TRBJ2-7	TRBV11-2	TGTGCCAGCAGCTTAGTGAGCCGCTCCTCCTACGAGCAGTACTTC	CASSLVSRSSYEQYF
many	11	TRBD1	TRBJ1-1	TRBV29-1	TGCAGCGTATTATTACAGGGGGAAGCTTTCTTT	CSVLLQGEAFF
-	13	TRBD1	TRBJ2-5	TRBV10-3	TGTGCTACGGGGACAGTTAGTTCAGAGACCCAGTACTTC	CATGTVSSETQYF
many	14	-	TRBJ1-2	TRBV27	TGTGCCAGCAGTGGACAGCCCTCCCGGGGTGGCTACACCTTC	CASSGQPSRGGYTF
many	13	TRBD1	TRBJ1-2	TRBV29-1	TGCAGCGGGTCCGGGACAGGCGATATTGGCTACACCTTC	CSGSGTGDIGYTF
once	14	-	TRBJ2-2	TRBV7-8	TGTGCCAGCGCCTGGTCGGGGAAGACCGGGGAGCTGTTTTTT	CASAWSGKTGELFF
-	16	-	TRBJ1-5	TRBV7-8	TGTGCCAGCAGCTTAGTCTCGGGGATTGTCGGTCAGCCCCAGCATTTT	CASSLVSGIVGQPQHF
once	13	-	TRBJ2-7	TRBV10-3	TGTGCCAGCAGTTTATCGAGGGGGGACGAGCAGTACTTC	CASSLSRGDEQYF
-	17	TRBD2	TRBJ2-5	TRBV7-7	TGTGCTAGCAGCTTATCCCTCGCGGGAGGGGAACAAGAGACCCAGTACTTC	CASSLSLAGGEQETQYF
many	14	-	TRBJ1-1	TRBV2	TGTGCCAGCAGTCGTTTTTATATGAACACTGAAGCTTTCTTT	CASSRFYMNTEAFF
few	12	-	TRBJ1-1	TRBV15	TGTGCCACCAGCTTAGAGAACATTGAAGCTTTCTTT	CATSLENIEAFF
few	12	-	TRBJ2-5	TRBV7-9	TGTGCCAGCAGTTGGGTAAAAGAGACCCAGTACTTC	CASSWVKETQYF
-	15	-	TRBJ1-1	TRBV7-2	TGTGCCAGCAGCTTAGAAGTCCCCCCAACCACTGAAGCTTTCTTT	CASSLEVPPTTEAFF
once	13	-	TRBJ1-2	TRBV7-6	TGTGCCAGCAGCTTAAGGGACACTCGAGGCTACACCTTC	CASSLRDTRGYTF
many	17	-	TRBJ2-2	TRBV4-1	TGCGCCAGCAGCCAAGATGGGCGGGGCTTGAACACCGGGGAGCTGTTTTTT	CASSQDGRGLNTGELFF
-	16	-	TRBJ2-7	TRBV7-9	TGTGCCAGCAGCTTTGATACCGGGTCCCCCGCCTACGAGCAGTACTTC	CASSFDTGSPAYEQYF
-	13	-	TRBJ2-5	TRBV19	TGTGCCAGTAAACCACATGACCAAGAGACCCAGTACTTC	CASKPHDQETQYF
few	15	-	TRBJ1-5	TRBV10-3	TGTGCCATCAGTGTCACAGGGAGTCGCTATCAGCCCCAGCATTTT	CAISVTGSRYQPQHF
many	13	-	TRBJ2-7	TRBV5-1	TGCGCCAGCAGCTTAGGATCGAACTACGAGCAGTACTTC	CASSLGSNYEQYF
-	14	-	TRBJ1-1	TRBV5-1	TGCGCCAGCAGCTTATCCTGGAGGAACACTGAAGCTTTCTTT	CASSLSWRNTEAFF
-	16	-	TRBJ2-5	TRBV6-5	TGTGCCAGCAGTTACTCGATGGGCAGGGGTGTTGAGACCCAGTACTTC	CASSYSMGRGVETQYF
many	15	-	TRBJ2-7	TRBV20-1	TGCAGTGCCCCATTACCCGTACTAGCCTCCTACGAGCAGTACTTC	CSAPLPVLASYEQYF
-	17	-	TRBJ1-6	TRBV13	TGTGCCAGCAGCTTAGGGCGGGGGAGCTCCTATAACCCACCCCTCCACTTT	CASSLGRGSSYNPPLHF
-	11	-	TRBJ1-5	TRBV20-1	TGCAGTGCTAGTTTGCTCGAGACCCAGCATTTT	CSASLLETQHF
-	15	-	TRBJ1-1	TRBV24-1	TGTGCCACCAGTGATCCGCGGGGCGGGGATACTGAAGCTTTCTTT	CATSDPRGGDTEAFF
-	14	-	TRBJ1-5	TRBV12-3/TRBV12-4	TGTGCCAGCAGCTTAAGCGGGAGTGGTGGCTACGAGCATTTT	CASSLSGSGGYEHF
many	15	-	TRBJ1-3	TRBV12-3/TRBV12-4	TGTGCCAGCACCCCGGTCAGGTCCTCTGGAAACACCATATATTTT	CASTPVRSSGNTIYF
few	14	TRBD1	TRBJ1-5	TRBV20-1	TGCAGTGCTAGACAGGGGGATTCGAATCAGCCCCAGCATTTT	CSARQGDSNQPQHF
-	15	TRBD2	TRBJ2-2	TRBV5-1	TGCGCCAGCTTCTATAGCGGGAGTGACACCGGGGAGCTGTTTTTT	CASFYSGSDTGELFF
many	12	-	TRBJ1-1	TRBV7-9	TGTGCCAGCAGCTTTAGTCCCCCTGAAGCTTTCTTT	CASSFSPPEAFF
many	16	-	TRBJ2-5	TRBV20-1	TGCAGTGCTAGCCACTCGAGACGACTTTGGGAAGAGACCCAGTACTTC	CSASHSRRLWEETQYF
-	16	TRBD1	TRBJ1-6	TRBV5-1	TGCGCCAGCAGCGCCAATTGGGACAGAACTAATTCACCCCTCCACTTT	CASSANWDRTNSPLHF
-	15	TRBD2	TRBJ2-2	TRBV7-8	TGTGCCAGCAGCTGGCCGGGACTAGAATACGGGGAGCTGTTTTTT	CASSWPGLEYGELFF